Below are 17 T cell receptor beta chains sequenced from a single sample in a study of T cells in Graves' hyperthyroidism and ophthalmopathy. RNA transcripts were the template for amplifying TCR beta CDR3 regions. The study used the HTBI primer set for a first-round RT-PCR of the TCR CDR3. TCRdb reanalysed the multiplex PCR reads using MiXCR and keeps one entry per CDR3 protein. Here the sample spans roughly 500,000 distinct CDR3 sequences, approximately 44% being singletons. Sample: peripheral blood or thyroid tissue (not recorded which). Receptors were obtained from an adult woman with Graves' disease, either hyperthyroidism or ophthalmopathy (not recorded which).

This chain joins TRBV7-8 and TRBJ2-6, with 8 bases matching TRBD1. The length of the CDR3 is 16 residues. Germline V CDR1 and CDR2: SGHVS, FQNEAQ. The V segment lost 5 bases and the J segment 4 bases; nucleotides outside the gene matches: 7. The CDR3 sequence: CASSGRTGFGANVLTF. CDR3 nucleotides: TGTGCCAGCAGCGGGAGGACAGGGTTCGGGGCCAACGTCCTGACTTTC.

The rearrangement uses TRBV29-1 and TRBJ1-2, with 8 bases identical to TRBD1. The V gene's germline CDR1 is SQVTM and CDR2 ANQGSEA. The CDR3 runs to 13 residues. CDR3 region: CTSPTGGWYGYTF. The CDR3 DNA sequence: TGCACCTCCCCAACAGGGGGTTGGTATGGCTACACCTTC.

In its sample, this clonotype was seen a few times. This could be a read error, since a much larger clone is one nucleotide away. The chain uses TRBV5-1 and TRBJ1-1; no definite D call. CDR3 length: 13 residues. CDR1 is SGHRS, CDR2 YFSETQ, per germline. Trimming left V 4 bases short and J 2 bases short, with 9 bases between. Written as DNA, the CDR3 is TGCGCCAGCAGCGCTCAGTTTAACACTGAAGCTTTCTTT. Its translation: CASSAQFNTEAFF.

This rearrangement joins TRBV7-9 to TRBJ1-1; D remains unclear. Trimming left V 4 bases short and J 0 bases short, with 12 bases between. CDR1 is SEHNR and CDR2 is FQNEAQ in the germline V gene (reference sequence). The CDR3 consists of 15 residues. The CDR3 protein is CASSSPDGMNTEAFF. CDR3 bases: TGTGCCAGCAGCTCCCCGGACGGTATGAACACTGAAGCTTTCTTT.

This chain joins TRBV7-6 and TRBJ1-4; D ambiguous. The length of the CDR3 is 14 residues. V was trimmed by 6 bases and J by 3 bases, leaving 11 bases between them. CDR1 is SGHVS and CDR2 is FNYEAQ in the germline V gene. CDR3 sequence reads: CASSDSAPNEKLFF. CDR3 DNA: TGTGCCAGCAGTGATTCTGCCCCTAATGAAAAACTGTTTTTT.

As to this clonotype: As the CDR3 is not closed by the conserved phenylalanine or tryptophan, this likely results from a read error. The DNA is left out, because the CDR3 cannot be placed on it with certainty; the CDR3 is given as TCRdb lists it. This chain joins TRBV5-1 and TRBJ1-5; the D call in the table, TRBD1, was not verified against the DNA. Germline values: CDR1 SGHRS, CDR2 YFSETQ. With termini counted, the CDR3 has 8 amino acids. The CDR3 reads CASSITGG.

In this sample, this clonotype turned up many times. V and J are TRBV4-1 and TRBJ1-1; perhaps TRBD1 as D (5 bases). The V gene's germline CDR1 is MGHRA and CDR2 YSYEKL. The V end lost 1 base, the J end lost 1 base, and 16 bases lay between the germline ends. This CDR3 has 17 residues. The CDR3 DNA follows: TGCGCCAGCAGCCAAGGGACTCTGGGGACTTCGAACACTGAAGCTTTCTTT. Residues: CASSQGTLGTSNTEAFF.

V is TRBV2 and J is TRBJ1-6; no firm D call. Trimming removed 5 bases from V and 7 bases from J, with 3 bases in between. This CDR3 has 11 residues. The germline V gene encodes CDR1 SNHLY and CDR2 FYNNEI. CDR3 nucleotide sequence: TGTGCCAGCAGTCCAAATTCACCCCTCCACTTT. Amino acids: CASSPNSPLHF.

The genes are TRBV6-6 and TRBJ2-5; no clear D. Trimming pared 8 bases from V and 2 bases from J, leaving 15 bases between. Germline-derived CDR1 and CDR2 are MNHNY and SVGAGI (reference sequence). The CDR3 has 14 residues. The CDR3 is CASLHGQAQETQYF. DNA for the CDR3: TGTGCCAGCCTTCATGGGCAGGCTCAAGAGACCCAGTACTTC.

The genes are TRBV20-1 and TRBJ2-5, with D possibly being TRBD1 (5 bases). In germline, CDR1 is DFQATT, CDR2 SNEGSKA (reference sequence). V shed 5 bases and J shed 0 bases, with 13 bases lying between them. This CDR3 is 14 amino acids long. Here the CDR3 reads CSAPLTADQETQYF. The DNA for the CDR3 is TGCAGTGCTCCCTTGACAGCAGACCAAGAGACCCAGTACTTC.

J is TRBJ2-5 and V is TRBV4-1, with D perhaps being TRBD1 or TRBD2 (6 bases each). V was shortened by 0 bases and J by 11 bases, with 16 bases between the two germline ends. The CDR3 is 14 residues long. Germline V gene sequence: CDR1 MGHRA, CDR2 YSYEKL. DNA for the CDR3: TGCGCCAGCAGCCAAGAAGCGAGGGGGGCGGATCAGTACTTC. Its protein product is CASSQEARGADQYF.

For the CDR3, the DNA is TGTGCCAGCAGCTTTGGGGTGGCTAACTATGGCTACACCTTC. Encoded protein: CASSFGVANYGYTF. The gene calls are TRBV7-2 and TRBJ1-2; D uncertain. The V and J ends lost 3 bases and 0 bases respectively, with 8 bases between them. Germline V gene sequence: CDR1 SGHTA, CDR2 FQGNSA. The CDR3 runs to 14 residues.

This clonotype has ten or more counts. The rearrangement links TRBV14 to TRBJ1-4; 9 bases align to TRBD1. Germline values: CDR1 SGHDN, CDR2 FVKESK. J gave up 6 bases and V 4 bases, and 6 bases lay outside the gene matches. The CDR3 runs 15 residues. CDR3: CASSRDRGWDEKLFF. In nucleotides, the CDR3 is TGTGCCAGCAGCCGCGACAGGGGGTGGGATGAAAAACTGTTTTTT.

V usage is TRBV7-9 and J usage is TRBJ2-5, with 9 bases that match TRBD1. Germline assignment: CDR1 SEHNR and CDR2 FQNEAQ (reference sequence). The CDR3 has 14 residues. V gave up 2 bases and J gave up 6 bases; unmatched junction bases: 4. The CDR3 sequence: CASSLRTGVKTQYF. CDR3 sequence (DNA): TGTGCCAGCAGCTTAAGGACAGGGGTGAAGACCCAGTACTTC.

The V gene is TRBV7-9, the J gene TRBJ1-2; tentative D call: TRBD1 (5 bases). Germline assignment: CDR1 SEHNR and CDR2 FQNEAQ (reference sequence). The CDR3 is 13 amino acids. The V and J ends lost 6 bases and 2 bases respectively, with 10 bases between them. The CDR3 protein is CASRPGVNYGYTF. The CDR3, as DNA: TGTGCCAGCAGGCCGGGGGTCAACTATGGCTACACCTTC.

This clonotype was picked up many times. V usage is TRBV25-1 and J usage is TRBJ2-5; D tentatively reads TRBD1 or TRBD2 (5 bases each). V dropped 4 bases and J dropped 5 bases, with 11 bases sitting between them. There are 13 residues in the CDR3. In germline, CDR1 is MGHDK, CDR2 SYGVNS. CDR3 bases: TGTGCCAGCAGTGGGGACGGATTTGAGACCCAGTACTTC. Protein: CASSGDGFETQYF.

This chain uses TRBV7-3 with TRBJ2-7, with D perhaps matching TRBD2 (5 bases). CDR1 and CDR2 from the germline V gene are SGHTA and FQGTGA. The germline V and J ends were trimmed by 5 bases and 0 bases, with 11 bases remaining between them. This CDR3 spans 14 amino acids. The CDR3 DNA follows: TGTGCCAGCAGCCCGAGGGCCAACTCCTACGAGCAGTACTTC. Translation gives CASSPRANSYEQYF. Based on the CDR3 plus reference TRBV7-3 and TRBJ2-7, the full variable domain is GAGVSQTPSNKVTEKGKYVELRCDPISGHTALYWYRQSLGQGPEFLIYFQGTGAADDSGLPNDRFFAVRPEGSVSTLKIQRTERGDSAVYLCASSPRANSYEQYFGPGTRLTVT.